The source of this T cell receptor beta chain is a study of T-cell memory formation after mild COVID-19. On the study more broadly: In these data, TCR clusters were largely donor specific. General study results and limits: CD4+ bias marked clones expanding day 15 to 37, unlike balanced contracting clones.

Worth noting for this clonotype: Its target is not known.

TCRdb re-called the 5' RACE reads with MiXCR, one entry per CDR3 protein. The sample lists about 470,000 distinct CDR3 sequences, about 23% seen once, with around 12% in the top ten. Deletions cut 4 bases from V and 8 bases from J, with 17 bases between. This CDR3 comprises 14 residues. The rearrangement joins TRBV12-3 or TRBV12-4 to TRBJ1-2; perhaps TRBD1 as D (5 bases). The specimen sequenced was PBMCs or a T cell subset sorted from them (not recorded which). The origin of this receptor is an adult woman who had mild COVID-19 (a few samples of this study predate the infection). Cell type and time point are not known. CDR3 in amino acids: CASSSTVSNRGYTF. CDR3 sequence (DNA): TGTGCCAGCAGTTCGACAGTTTCGAATCGGGGCTACACCTTC.